These 18 T cell receptor beta chains originate from one sample sequenced in a study of blood T cell repertoires in COVID-19. Only in-frame clones appear in the TCRdb table, and some are missing; sequencing was by immunoSEQ multiplex PCR. The sample consists of a few hundred thousand clones, approximately 90% of them appearing once. The sequenced sample consisted of PBMCs or T cells enriched from blood (not recorded which). The receptors originated from a woman between 40 and 55 years old who had recovered from COVID-19.

A note on this clone: Distinct nucleotide sequences in the sample also encode this CDR3. This chain connects TRBV11-2 to TRBJ2-3; tentatively, D is TRBD1 (6 bases). The V end lost 0 bases, the J end lost 6 bases, and 7 bases lay between the germline ends. The CDR3 extends over 13 amino acids. CDR1 and CDR2 (germline): SGHAT, FQNNGV. CDR3 amino acids: CASSLDRGDTQYF. The CDR3 nucleotides read TGTGCCAGCAGCTTAGACAGGGGCGATACGCAGTATTTT. Full variable domain (missing parts from reference TRBV11-2 and TRBJ2-3): EAGVAQSPRYKIIEKRQSVAFWCNPISGHATLYWYQQILGQGPKLLIQFQNNGVVDDSQLPKDRFSAERLKGVDSTLKIQPAKLEDSAVYLCASSLDRGDTQYFGPGTRLTVL.

The chain has TRBV9 and TRBJ1-5; 8 positions match TRBD1. There are 15 residues in the CDR3. The V and J ends lost 4 bases and 4 bases, in that order; junction bases with no gene match: 7. Germline CDR1 is SGDLS and CDR2 is YYNGEE. Written as DNA, the CDR3 is TGTGCCAGCAGCCCAGGACAGGGCCCAAATCAGCCCCAGCATTTT. Its protein is CASSPGQGPNQPQHF.

The chain is built from TRBV2 and TRBJ1-3, with a tentative D call TRBD1 (6 bases). Germline loops: CDR1 SNHLY, CDR2 FYNNEI. Trimming pared 8 bases from V and 4 bases from J, leaving 18 bases between. The CDR3 sequence is 15 residues long. Here the CDR3 reads CASLPQGITGNTIYF. The CDR3 DNA reads as TGTGCCAGCCTTCCACAGGGCATCACCGGAAACACCATATATTTT.

V gene TRBV28 combines with J gene TRBJ2-5; TRBD1 matches 10 bases. CDR3 length: 18 amino acids. Germline CDR1 is MDHEN and CDR2 is SYDVKM. V shed 5 bases and J 5 bases; nucleotides not matched to a gene: 17. CDR3: CASSDGTGVTWRGETQYF. CDR3 DNA: TGTGCCAGCAGTGACGGGACAGGGGTTACATGGAGGGGTGAGACCCAGTACTTC.

Only one count was recorded for this clone. The rearrangement links TRBV12-3 or TRBV12-4 to TRBJ2-1; D remains unclear. The V gene lost 6 bases and the J gene lost 5 bases, with 8 bases spanning the gap. The CDR3 loop spans 12 amino acids. CDR3 amino acids: CASRLLNNEQFF. CDR3 bases: TGTGCCAGCAGACTACTGAACAATGAGCAGTTCTTC.

The CDR3 DNA is TGTGCCAGCAGCTTACTCAAAGGACAACCGGACACAGATACGCAGTATTTT. This translates into CASSLLKGQPDTDTQYF. The chain joins TRBV7-8 to TRBJ2-3, with a possible D match to TRBD1 (5 bases). CDR3 length equals 17 residues. Germline lookup yields CDR1 SGHVS and CDR2 FQNEAQ. Trimming removed 2 bases from V and 2 bases from J, with 17 bases in between.

This clone was seen a single time. V and J are TRBV5-1 and TRBJ2-7; the match to TRBD1 covers 7 bases. Trimming removed 2 bases from V and 1 base from J; junction bases left unmatched: 6. In germline, CDR1 is SGHRS, CDR2 YFSETQ. The CDR3 is 15 residues long. The CDR3, as DNA: TGCGCCAGCAGCTTACCCAGGGGGAGTTCCTACGAGCAGTACTTC. It specifies CASSLPRGSSYEQYF.

The chain joins TRBV6-5 to TRBJ2-7; possibly TRBD1 for D (6 bases). Germline V CDR1 and CDR2: MNHEY, SVGAGI. CDR3 length: 12 residues. V lost 4 bases and J 2 bases, leaving 6 bases between the germline ends. This chain's CDR3 is CASSSGAYEQYF. The CDR3 DNA follows: TGTGCCAGCAGTTCAGGGGCCTACGAGCAGTACTTC.

This clone was detected only a few times. This specimen includes other DNA sequences encoding the same CDR3. The gene calls are TRBV12-3 or TRBV12-4 and TRBJ1-2; 7 positions agree with TRBD1. The CDR3 consists of 12 residues. J was trimmed by 4 bases and V by 5 bases; bases with no gene match: 1. In nucleotides, the CDR3 is TGTGCCAGCAGTAGGGACAGCTATGGCTACACCTTC. This sequence encodes CASSRDSYGYTF.

This clone was seen more than once but under ten times. The genes are TRBV4-1 and TRBJ2-5; TRBD2 aligns across 11 bases. The junction had 1 base not matched to a gene; V was cut back by 0 bases and J by 4 bases. The CDR3 has 15 amino acids. Germline V gene data show CDR1 as MGHRA and CDR2 as YSYEKL. CDR3 nucleotides: TGCGCCAGCAGCCAAGATGGACTAGCGGGAGAGACCCAGTACTTC. This translates into CASSQDGLAGETQYF.

The rearrangement links TRBV2 to TRBJ2-3, with a tentative D call TRBD2 (5 bases). This CDR3 is built from 15 residues. The ends were cut back, 8 bases at V and 1 base at J, with 16 bases in the middle. In germline, CDR1 is SNHLY, CDR2 FYNNEI. The CDR3 DNA reads TGTGCCAGCTCCGCGAGTAGCGCACGCACAGATACGCAGTATTTT. Amino acids: CASSASSARTDTQYF.

The V call is TRBV6-9, the J call TRBJ2-7; 7 bases agree with TRBD1. In germline, CDR1 is MNHGY, CDR2 SVAAGI. The CDR3 has 15 residues. Unmatched junction bases numbered 11, after V lost 6 bases and J lost 3 bases. Here the CDR3 reads CASSPKGQAHYEQYF. DNA of the CDR3: TGTGCCAGCAGCCCCAAAGGACAGGCCCACTACGAGCAGTACTTC.

The chain carries TRBV27 and TRBJ2-7, with a tentative D call TRBD1 (6 bases). The germline V and J ends were trimmed by 5 bases and 1 base, with 15 bases remaining between them. This CDR3 is built from 15 residues. The germline V gene has CDR1 MNHEY and CDR2 SMNVEV (reference sequence). DNA for the CDR3: TGTGCCAGCAGTCCGCCCGGGACACCTTCCTACGAGCAGTACTTC. Amino acid sequence: CASSPPGTPSYEQYF.

V is TRBV6-5 and J is TRBJ2-6, with D unclear. Looked up from germline, CDR1 is MNHEY and CDR2 is SVGAGI. Trimming removed 6 bases at V and 0 bases at J, with 9 bases between. CDR3 size: 15 residues. In DNA, the CDR3 is TGTGCCAGCAGCCGGAGCAGCTCTGGGGCCAACGTCCTGACTTTC. Amino acid sequence: CASSRSSSGANVLTF.

The chain links TRBV10-1 to TRBJ1-5; unclear D gene. CDR1 WNHNN and CDR2 SYGVQD come from the germline V gene (reference sequence). The CDR3 has 11 amino acids. Trimming stripped 6 bases from V and 4 bases from J, with 4 bases between. CDR3 amino acids: CASSGNQPQHF. Here the CDR3 DNA reads TGCGCCAGCAGCGGGAATCAGCCCCAGCATTTT.

For the CDR3, the DNA is TGTGCCAGCAGCTTGGCCGGCGGGGGAATCGGCTATGGCTACACCTTC. Residues: CASSLAGGGIGYGYTF. The V and J genes are TRBV5-4 and TRBJ1-2; maybe TRBD1 (5 bases). Trimming left V 0 bases short and J 4 bases short, with 16 bases between. The CDR3 covers 16 residues. Germline-derived CDR1 and CDR2 are SGHNT and YYREEE (reference sequence). The entire variable domain, with the rest obtained from reference TRBV5-4 and TRBJ1-2, is as follows: ETGVTQSPTHLIKTRGQQVTLRCSSQSGHNTVSWYQQALGQGPQFIFQYYREEENGRGNFPPRFSGLQFPNYSSELNVNALELDDSALYLCASSLAGGGIGYGYTFGSGTRLTVV.

V gene TRBV5-5 combines with J gene TRBJ1-2, with D uncertain. Germline assignment: CDR1 SGHKS and CDR2 YYEKEE (reference sequence). Trimming cost V 6 bases and J 4 bases, with 16 bases left between them. The CDR3 is 14 residues long. For the CDR3, the DNA is TGTGCCAGCATCATTTCCGAGGGCCCCTATGGCTACACCTTC. Protein: CASIISEGPYGYTF.

The chain joins TRBV27 to TRBJ2-1, with 12 bases fitting TRBD2. The V segment lost 2 bases and the J segment 2 bases; nucleotides outside the gene matches: 13. There are 20 residues in the CDR3. Germline V gives CDR1 MNHEY, CDR2 SMNVEV (reference sequence). CDR3 DNA: TGTGCCAGCAGTTTAGGAGGGTGGCAGACTAGCGGGAGTCCCTACAATGAGCAGTTCTTC. Protein: CASSLGGWQTSGSPYNEQFF.